This T cell receptor (beta chain) is drawn from a study of spatial heterogeneity in lung cancer. The study's findings and limits: Ubiquitous, expanded tumor-derived TCRs were more frequently observed in blood at resection than at follow-up.

V gave up 3 bases and J gave up 1 base; unmatched junction bases: 4. From germline, CDR1 is MNHEY and CDR2 SMNVEV (reference sequence). This CDR3 comprises 15 residues. TCRdb used MiXCR to reprocess the 5' RACE reads, holding one entry per CDR3 protein. Here the sample spans 49,000 or so distinct CDR3 sequences, approximately 12% being singletons. Noted time point: sample taken at primary tumor resection. In each case, whole RNA from tumor, nontumor lung or frozen PBMC was sequenced unsorted. This clonotype was observed many times. The target antigen is unknown. The source of this sequence is a female donor with early-stage non-small cell lung cancer. V is TRBV27 and J is TRBJ1-1; 8 bases are shared with TRBD1. The sample was PBMCs, taken at surgery. As DNA, the CDR3 is TGTGCCAGCAGTTTCAGCAGGGGGCCGAACACTGAAGCTTTCTTT. The encoded protein is CASSFSRGPNTEAFF.